Below, 14 T cell receptor beta chains from the same sample are listed, as sequenced in a study of early T cells in non-severe SARS-CoV-2 infection. In TCRdb, the 5' RACE reads were re-called with MiXCR into one record per CDR3 protein. The data contain some 40,000 distinct CDR3 sequences, less than 15% of them singletons. Sequenced: whole blood. The receptor set was obtained from an adult who was a healthcare worker with PCR-confirmed SARS-CoV-2 infection or an uninfected control (not recorded which).

V usage is TRBV5-1 and J usage is TRBJ2-1; 7 nucleotides agree with TRBD1. The CDR3 has 15 residues. Germline V lookup: CDR1 SGHRS, CDR2 YFSETQ. J lost 4 bases, V lost 0 bases, and 4 bases had no gene match. CDR3 sequence reads: CASSLVTGAYNEQFF. The CDR3 DNA follows: TGCGCCAGCAGCTTGGTAACAGGGGCATACAATGAGCAGTTCTTC.

This clonotype was detected ten times or more. The V and J genes are TRBV19 and TRBJ2-3; 9 bases fit TRBD2. CDR1 and CDR2 from the germline V gene are LNHDA and SQIVND (reference sequence). Losses at the gene ends were 5 bases for V and 0 bases for J; bases not matched to a gene: 6. The CDR3 covers 16 residues. CDR3 loop: CASSLLAGGSTDTQYF. The CDR3 DNA sequence: TGTGCCAGTAGTTTACTGGCGGGGGGGAGCACAGATACGCAGTATTTT.

The sample holds a few counts of this clonotype. The chain combines TRBV2 with TRBJ1-4, with TRBD1 matching over 7 bases. The CDR3 is made up of 15 amino acids. J was trimmed by 8 bases and V by 5 bases; bases with no gene match: 11. CDR1 is SNHLY and CDR2 is FYNNEI in the germline V gene. CDR3 region: CASSPADRAIEKLFF. CDR3 DNA sequence: TGTGCCAGCAGTCCGGCCGACAGGGCAATCGAAAAACTGTTTTTT.

This clonotype occurred many times. The chain recombines TRBV7-2 with TRBJ2-1, with TRBD2 identical over 7 bases. The CDR3 runs to 15 residues. J gave up 7 bases and V 1 base, and 7 bases lay outside the gene matches. Germline assignment: CDR1 SGHTA and CDR2 FQGNSA. The CDR3 protein is CASSLVGGGRNEQFF. CDR3 nucleotides: TGTGCCAGCAGCTTAGTTGGGGGAGGGAGAAATGAGCAGTTCTTC.

Note on this clonotype: The CDR3 ends on some other residue instead of the conserved phenylalanine or tryptophan, so this is likely a read error. The rearrangement uses TRBV29-1 and TRBJ2-5; D gene uncertain. V dropped 5 bases and J dropped 8 bases, with 12 bases sitting between them. Germline CDR1 SQVTM, CDR2 ANQGSEA. The CDR3 consists of 11 residues. In nucleotides, the CDR3 is TGCAGCGTTTGGTTAGGGCAAACCCAGTACTCC. Its protein product is CSVWLGQTQYS.

The CDR3 sequence is CSVVTGHNQPQHF. The CDR3 coding sequence is TGCAGCGTAGTGACAGGCCACAATCAGCCCCAGCATTTT. This chain uses TRBV29-1 with TRBJ1-5; tentative D call: TRBD1 (6 bases). With 6 bases removed from V and 3 bases from J, the gap between germline ends came to 12 bases. This CDR3 has 13 amino acids. The V gene's germline CDR1 is SQVTM and CDR2 ANQGSEA.

This clonotype was seen more than once but under ten times. The genes are TRBV29-1 and TRBJ2-7, with D possibly TRBD1 on 6 matching bases. Per the germline V gene, CDR1 is SQVTM and CDR2 is ANQGSEA. The CDR3 sequence is 12 residues long. The V and J ends lost 6 bases and 3 bases respectively, with 12 bases between them. This CDR3 is CSVQLDSYEQYF. In nucleotides, the CDR3 is TGCAGCGTACAATTGGACAGCTACGAGCAGTACTTC.

In this sample, this clonotype turned up many times. The V and J genes are TRBV2 and TRBJ1-2; 7 positions match TRBD1. J was trimmed by 8 bases and V by 8 bases; bases with no gene match: 17. This CDR3 region has 15 residues. Germline values: CDR1 SNHLY, CDR2 FYNNEI. The DNA for the CDR3 is TGTGCCAGCGTTGACAGGGCGAACCGCTTTCAGGGCTACACCTTC. Amino acids: CASVDRANRFQGYTF.

The chain carries TRBV29-1 and TRBJ2-7; possibly TRBD1 for D (6 bases). V was trimmed by 6 bases and J by 2 bases, leaving 20 bases between them. This CDR3 is built from 15 residues. Germline V gene lookup returns CDR1 SQVTM and CDR2 ANQGSEA. The CDR3 region is CSVTNPRGSAYEQYF. CDR3 DNA sequence: TGCAGCGTCACCAATCCCAGGGGTAGCGCCTACGAGCAGTACTTC.

The chain joins TRBV28 to TRBJ1-5; D gene unclear. V was clipped by 6 bases and J by 6 bases, with 12 bases between them. The germline CDR1 and CDR2 sequences are MDHEN and SYDVKM. The CDR3 has 13 amino acids. This chain's CDR3 is CASSSGGVQPQHF. The CDR3 DNA follows: TGTGCCAGCAGCAGCGGCGGGGTTCAGCCCCAGCATTTT.

This clonotype was picked up many times. CDR3 amino acids: CASTQRGGELFF. DNA of the CDR3: TGTGCCAGCACTCAGCGGGGCGGGGAGCTGTTTTTT. The J gene is TRBJ2-2, the V gene TRBV28, with 7 bases lining up with TRBD2. V lost 7 bases and J lost 7; bases outside the gene matches: 3. Germline values: CDR1 MDHEN, CDR2 SYDVKM. The CDR3 contains 12 residues.

The rearrangement joins TRBV20-1 to TRBJ2-5; D is possibly TRBD1 or TRBD2 (6 bases each). V shed 8 bases and J shed 4 bases, with 17 bases lying between them. Germline V gene lookup returns CDR1 DFQATT and CDR2 SNEGSKA (reference sequence). This CDR3 region has 13 residues. The CDR3 nucleotides read TGCAGTACTCCATCCGGGGGCGGAGAGACCCAGTACTTC. Protein: CSTPSGGGETQYF.

This clonotype appeared many times. The chain combines TRBV28 with TRBJ1-1, with a tentative D call TRBD1 (6 bases). Trimming took 5 bases from V and 0 from J, leaving 19 bases between them. The CDR3 runs 17 residues. Germline assignment: CDR1 MDHEN and CDR2 SYDVKM. CDR3 amino acids: CASSVHHRVPMNTEAFF. CDR3 sequence (DNA): TGTGCCAGCAGTGTCCACCACAGGGTCCCAATGAACACTGAAGCTTTCTTT.

This clonotype was counted many times. V gene TRBV20-1 combines with J gene TRBJ2-5, with unresolved D. From germline, CDR1 is DFQATT and CDR2 SNEGSKA (reference sequence). V lost 1 base and J 5 bases, leaving 5 bases between the germline ends. The CDR3 covers 11 residues. Here the CDR3 reads CSARVGETQYF. Here the CDR3 DNA reads TGCAGTGCTAGAGTGGGTGAGACCCAGTACTTC.